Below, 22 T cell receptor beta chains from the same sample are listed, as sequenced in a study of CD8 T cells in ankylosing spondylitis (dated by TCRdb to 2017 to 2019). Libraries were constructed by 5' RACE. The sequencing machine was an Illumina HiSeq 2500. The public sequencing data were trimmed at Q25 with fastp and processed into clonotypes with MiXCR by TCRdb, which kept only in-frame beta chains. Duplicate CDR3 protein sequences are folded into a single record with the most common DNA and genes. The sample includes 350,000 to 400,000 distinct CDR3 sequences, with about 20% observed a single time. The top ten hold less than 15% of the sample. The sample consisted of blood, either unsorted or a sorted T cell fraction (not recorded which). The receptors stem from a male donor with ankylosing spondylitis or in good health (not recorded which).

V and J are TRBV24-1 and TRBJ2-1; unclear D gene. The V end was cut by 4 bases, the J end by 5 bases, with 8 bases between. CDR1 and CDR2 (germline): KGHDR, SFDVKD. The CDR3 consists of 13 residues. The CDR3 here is CATSDLPHNEQFF. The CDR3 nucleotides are TGTGCCACCAGTGACTTACCCCACAATGAGCAGTTCTTC.

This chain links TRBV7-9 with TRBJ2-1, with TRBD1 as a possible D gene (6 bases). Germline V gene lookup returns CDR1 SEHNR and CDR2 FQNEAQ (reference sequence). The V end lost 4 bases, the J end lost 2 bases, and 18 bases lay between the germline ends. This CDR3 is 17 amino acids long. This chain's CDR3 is CASSSSLRGLTYNEQFF. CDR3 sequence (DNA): TGTGCCAGCAGCTCCTCGCTGAGGGGGTTGACCTACAATGAGCAGTTCTTC.

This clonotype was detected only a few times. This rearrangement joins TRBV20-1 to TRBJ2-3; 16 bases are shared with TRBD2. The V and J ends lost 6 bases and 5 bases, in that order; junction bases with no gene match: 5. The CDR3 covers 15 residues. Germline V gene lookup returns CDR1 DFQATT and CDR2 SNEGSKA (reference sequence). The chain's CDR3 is CSAMGLAGGRDTQYF. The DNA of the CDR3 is TGCAGTGCCATGGGACTAGCGGGGGGGCGAGATACGCAGTATTTT.

The CDR3 DNA follows: TGCGCCAGCAGCTTGGCGGGTTGGCTAGCGGACACCGGGGAGCTGTTTTTT. It yields the protein CASSLAGWLADTGELFF. V usage is TRBV5-1 and J usage is TRBJ2-2, with 7 bases lining up with TRBD2. V lost 0 bases and J lost 3; bases outside the gene matches: 8. CDR3 size: 17 residues. CDR1 SGHRS and CDR2 YFSETQ come from the germline V gene.

Here the CDR3 reads CATRGPGAGTEAFF. CDR3 DNA sequence: TGTGCCACCAGGGGCCCCGGGGCGGGCACTGAAGCTTTCTTT. The rearrangement joins TRBV24-1 to TRBJ1-1; D may be TRBD1 (5 bases). In germline, CDR1 is KGHDR, CDR2 SFDVKD. Trimming removed 7 bases from V and 4 bases from J, with 15 bases in between. The CDR3 extends over 14 amino acids.

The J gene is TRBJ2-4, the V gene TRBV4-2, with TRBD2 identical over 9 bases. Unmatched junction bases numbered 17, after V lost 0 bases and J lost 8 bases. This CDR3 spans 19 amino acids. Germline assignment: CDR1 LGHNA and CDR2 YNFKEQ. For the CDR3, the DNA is TGTGCCAGCAGCCAAGATAGATTTTTCAGTGGCGGGGGGGCAGACATTCAGTACTTC. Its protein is CASSQDRFFSGGGADIQYF.

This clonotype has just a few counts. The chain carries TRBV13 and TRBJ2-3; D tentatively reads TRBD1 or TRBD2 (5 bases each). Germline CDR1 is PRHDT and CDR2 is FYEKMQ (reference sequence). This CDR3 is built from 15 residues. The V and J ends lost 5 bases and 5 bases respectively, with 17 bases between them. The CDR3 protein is CASSPEGLAGDTQYF. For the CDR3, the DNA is TGTGCCAGCAGCCCCGAGGGGCTAGCAGGAGATACGCAGTATTTT.

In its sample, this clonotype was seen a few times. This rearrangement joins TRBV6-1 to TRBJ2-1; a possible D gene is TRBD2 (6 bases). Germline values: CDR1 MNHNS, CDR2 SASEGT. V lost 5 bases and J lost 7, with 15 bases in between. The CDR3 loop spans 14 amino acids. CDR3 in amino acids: CASSPGSSANEQFF. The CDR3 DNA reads TGTGCCAGCAGTCCAGGGTCTAGCGCGAATGAGCAGTTCTTC.

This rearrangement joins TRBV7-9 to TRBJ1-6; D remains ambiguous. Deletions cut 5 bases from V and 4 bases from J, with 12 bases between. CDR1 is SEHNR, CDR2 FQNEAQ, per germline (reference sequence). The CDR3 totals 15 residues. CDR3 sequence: CASSPVKVYNSPLHF. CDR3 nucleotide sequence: TGTGCCAGCAGCCCCGTCAAGGTTTATAATTCACCCCTCCACTTT.

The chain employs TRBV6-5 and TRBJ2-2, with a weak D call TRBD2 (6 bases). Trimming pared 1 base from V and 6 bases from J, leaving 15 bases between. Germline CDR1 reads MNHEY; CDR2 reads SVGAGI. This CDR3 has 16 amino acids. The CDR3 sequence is CASSYWIAREAGELFF. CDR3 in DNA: TGTGCCAGCAGTTACTGGATCGCCAGGGAGGCCGGGGAGCTGTTTTTT.

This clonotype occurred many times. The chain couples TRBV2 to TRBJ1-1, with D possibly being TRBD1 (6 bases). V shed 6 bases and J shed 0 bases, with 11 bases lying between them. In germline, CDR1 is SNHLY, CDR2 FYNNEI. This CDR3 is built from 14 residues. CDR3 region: CASSEGHLNTEAFF. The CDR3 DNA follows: TGTGCCAGCAGCGAGGGACATCTGAACACTGAAGCTTTCTTT.

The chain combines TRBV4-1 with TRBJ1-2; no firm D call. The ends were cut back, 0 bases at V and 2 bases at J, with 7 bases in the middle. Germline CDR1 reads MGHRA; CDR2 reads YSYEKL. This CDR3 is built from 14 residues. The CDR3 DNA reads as TGCGCCAGCAGCCAAGAGGGGAGAAACTATGGCTACACCTTC. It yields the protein CASSQEGRNYGYTF.

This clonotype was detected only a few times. CDR3 sequence reads: CASSQDFGEGRGSYEQYF. The CDR3 region has the DNA TGCGCCAGCAGCCAAGATTTCGGCGAGGGCAGGGGTTCCTACGAGCAGTACTTC. V and J are TRBV4-1 and TRBJ2-7, with D tentatively TRBD1 (6 bases). The CDR3 is 18 residues long. Germline CDR1 MGHRA, CDR2 YSYEKL. Between the trimmed V and J ends, which lost 0 bases and 1 base, there was a span of 19 bases.

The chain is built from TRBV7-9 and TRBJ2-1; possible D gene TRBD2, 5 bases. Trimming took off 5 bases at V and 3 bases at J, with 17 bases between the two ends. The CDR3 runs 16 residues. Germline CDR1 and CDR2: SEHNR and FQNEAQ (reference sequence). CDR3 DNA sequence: TGTGCCAGCAGCCCACAACTAGGGTTGGACTACAATGAGCAGTTCTTC. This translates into CASSPQLGLDYNEQFF.

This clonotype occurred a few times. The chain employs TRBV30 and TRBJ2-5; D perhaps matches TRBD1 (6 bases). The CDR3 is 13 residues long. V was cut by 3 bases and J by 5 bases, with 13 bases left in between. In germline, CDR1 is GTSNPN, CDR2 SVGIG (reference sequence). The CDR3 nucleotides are TGTGCCTGGAGCGCGGACAGTACGGAGACCCAGTACTTC. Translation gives CAWSADSTETQYF.

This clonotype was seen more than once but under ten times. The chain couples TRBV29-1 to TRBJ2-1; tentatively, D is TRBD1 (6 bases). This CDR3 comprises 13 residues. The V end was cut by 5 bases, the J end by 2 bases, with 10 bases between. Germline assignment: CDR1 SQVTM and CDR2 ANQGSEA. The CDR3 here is CSVPRDTYNEQFF. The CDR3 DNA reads TGCAGCGTTCCCCGGGACACCTACAATGAGCAGTTCTTC.

The CDR3 region is CSVEVGTGPYEQYF. Here the CDR3 DNA reads TGCAGCGTTGAAGTCGGGACAGGGCCCTACGAGCAGTACTTC. This sequence joins TRBV29-1 and TRBJ2-7, with 9 bases aligning to TRBD1. The V gene's germline CDR1 is SQVTM and CDR2 ANQGSEA. J was trimmed by 2 bases and V by 1 base; bases with no gene match: 3. CDR3 length: 14 amino acids.

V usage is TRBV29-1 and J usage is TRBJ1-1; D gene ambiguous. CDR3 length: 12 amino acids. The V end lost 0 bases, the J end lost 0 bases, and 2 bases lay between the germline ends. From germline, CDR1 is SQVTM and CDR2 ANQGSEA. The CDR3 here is CSVEDLNTEAFF. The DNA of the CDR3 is TGCAGCGTTGAAGATCTGAACACTGAAGCTTTCTTT.

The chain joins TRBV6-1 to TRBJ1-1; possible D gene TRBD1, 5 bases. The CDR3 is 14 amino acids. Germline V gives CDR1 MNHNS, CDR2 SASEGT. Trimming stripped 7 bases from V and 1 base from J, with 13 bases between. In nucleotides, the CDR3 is TGTGCCAGCACCGACAGAGGGGAGAACACTGAAGCTTTCTTT. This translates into CASTDRGENTEAFF.

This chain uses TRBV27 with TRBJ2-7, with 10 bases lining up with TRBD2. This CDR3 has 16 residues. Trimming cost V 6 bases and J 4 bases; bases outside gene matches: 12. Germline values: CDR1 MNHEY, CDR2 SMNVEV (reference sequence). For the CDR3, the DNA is TGTGCCAGCAGCCCTAAAGCGGGACTAGCGCTATACGAGCAGTACTTC. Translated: CASSPKAGLALYEQYF.

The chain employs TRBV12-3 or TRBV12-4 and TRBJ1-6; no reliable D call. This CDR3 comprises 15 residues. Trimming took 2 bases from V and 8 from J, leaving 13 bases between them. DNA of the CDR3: TGTGCCAGCAGTTTATCAACCACCCGTGATTCACCCCTCCACTTT. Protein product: CASSLSTTRDSPLHF.

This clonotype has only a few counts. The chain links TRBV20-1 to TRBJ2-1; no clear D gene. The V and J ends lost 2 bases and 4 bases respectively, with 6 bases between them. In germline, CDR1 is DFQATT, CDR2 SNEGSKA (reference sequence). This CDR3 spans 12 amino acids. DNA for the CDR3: TGCAGTGCTAGAAACTTGTACAATGAGCAGTTCTTC. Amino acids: CSARNLYNEQFF.